This entry concerns a single T cell receptor beta chain. Its binding antigen is unknown. No base quality values were provided; no much bigger clone lies one nucleotide off. The sample originates from a study of vaccination effects on CD4 cells after COVID-19 (dated by TCRdb to between 2020 and 2023). The study in broad terms: Across the study, the median time from the second dose to post-vaccine sampling was 72 days (range 14 to 241). SARS-CoV-2 spike-specific CD4+ TCR repertoires from before and after mRNA vaccination were compared in COVID-19 convalescent patients and in infection-naive vaccine recipients. The full study included roughly 11 COVID-19 convalescent patients and a few SARS-CoV-2-naive healthy vaccine recipients. In the study, cultures from other donors were sequenced using the Oncomine TCR Beta short-read assay on an Illumina iSeq 100.

Overall study outcomes, separate from this receptor: At late post-vaccination timepoints, both infection-induced and vaccine-induced clones showed marked clonal contraction, consistent with waning T cell responses. Among healthy vaccine recipients, nearly all vaccine-induced clones were SARS-CoV-2 mono-reactive, and only 1 of 255 was cross-reactive with common cold coronaviruses. Only a small number of convalescent patients were included, and no early post-infection timepoints were available, which limited the study.

CDR1 and CDR2, per the germline V gene, are MDHEN and SYDVKM. The V and J ends are trimmed by 3 bases and 7 bases, leaving 13 bases between them. The CDR3 holds 14 amino acids from the cysteine to the phenylalanine. The entry retains the CDR3 DNA only, 42 bases that are in frame from base 1. To prepare the library, the immunoSEQ multiplex PCR assay was applied. TCR beta CDR3 sequencing was performed on DNA from the cultured, isolated CD4+ T cells. Turning to the authors' computational methods: Non-productive TCR sequences were removed, reads were trimmed to the CDR3 region, and CDR3s of at least 7 amino acids were retained. The MANAFEST web app was used to identify antigen-specific clonotypes by comparing expansion in peptide wells with expansion in reference cultures. For clones to be considered positive, expansion at FDR<0.05 versus reference and all other wells, an odds ratio above 5, and a frequency above 0.1% in two replicate wells were required. A clonotype was called cross-reactive if it was significantly expanded both in SARS-CoV-2 spike wells and in at least one common cold coronavirus spike condition. CDR3 similarity was assessed by Levenshtein distance with the stringdist R package, and unrooted trees were built with ape in R 3.6.1. TCRdb's version of the immuneACCESS table is confined to in-frame rearrangements and falls short of the full clone set. An unresolved V gene accounts for under half of the shortfall where checked; the remainder is of unknown origin. That table is the source of V, J and clone size, and D and trimming were worked out from the DNA. The sample table shows approximately 26,000 clones, and roughly 79% are seen once. The ten largest make up under 7.5% of the sample.

In the ViraFEST assay, PBMC were stimulated with viral peptide pools, and antigen-specific CD4+ T cell clonotypes were then identified by expansion using TCR sequencing. After more than 9 days of culture, CD4+ T cells were isolated with the EasySep CD4+ T cell isolation kit. Each participant got two doses of an mRNA SARS-CoV-2 vaccine, either BNT162b2 or mRNA-1273. Negative nucleocapsid antibody results before and after vaccination confirmed that the healthy vaccine recipients had no prior SARS-CoV-2 infection. About 1.8 million PBMC per well were cultured with about 9.6 ug/ml peptides in IMDM containing 5% human AB serum, approximately 10 IU/ml IL-2 and gentamicin. Half of the culture medium was replaced with fresh IL-2-containing medium on days 3 and 7. Unless noted otherwise, every peptide stimulation condition was cultured in triplicate wells. Using Ficoll-Paque Plus gradient centrifugation, PBMC were separated from whole blood and then either used fresh or cryopreserved at -140C. The overlapping peptide pools covered the spike proteins of SARS-CoV-2 as well as those of the common cold coronaviruses HCoV-NL63, HCoV-OC43 and HCoV-229E. Genomic DNA was extracted from cultured CD4+ T cells with the QIAamp micro DNA kit.

This sequence originates from a human donor who received a COVID-19 vaccine. Some clones in this sample may be carry-over from other donors' samples. The chain links TRBV28 with TRBJ2-1; the D gene is possibly TRBD2, with 5 bases matching. The input for sequencing was CD4+ T cells from PBMCs cultured with SARS-CoV-2 spike peptides, taken after COVID-19 vaccination. Interpreted using the paper, the cell subset or site label stands for: SARS-CoV-2 spike overlapping peptide pool stimulation. The CDR3 protein sequence reads: CASSLDPTGNEQFF. The base sequence is TGTGCCAGCAGTTTGGACCCGACGGGAAATGAGCAGTTCTTC. When the CDR3 is completed using the reference TRBV28 and TRBJ2-1 genes on either side, the full variable domain is DVKVTQSSRYLVKRTGEKVFLECVQDMDHENMFWYRQDPGLGLRLIYFSYDVKMKEKGDIPEGYSVSREKKERFSLILESASTNQTSMYLCASSLDPTGNEQFFGPGTRLTVL.